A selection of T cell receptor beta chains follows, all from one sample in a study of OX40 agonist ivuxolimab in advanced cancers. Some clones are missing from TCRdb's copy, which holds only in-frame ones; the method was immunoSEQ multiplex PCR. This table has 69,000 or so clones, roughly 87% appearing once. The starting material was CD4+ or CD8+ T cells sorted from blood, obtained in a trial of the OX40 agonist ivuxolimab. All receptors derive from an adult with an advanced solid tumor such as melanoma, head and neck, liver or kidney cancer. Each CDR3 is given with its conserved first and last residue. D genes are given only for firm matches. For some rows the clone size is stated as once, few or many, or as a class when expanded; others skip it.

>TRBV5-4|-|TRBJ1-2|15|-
TGTGCCAGCAGCTTGGTCGCAGGTGAGGCCTATGGCTACACCTTC
CASSLVAGEAYGYTF
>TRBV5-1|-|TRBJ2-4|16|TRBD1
TGCGCCAGCAGCCCAGGACAGGCCCTAGCCAAAAACATTCAGTACTTC
CASSPGQALAKNIQYF
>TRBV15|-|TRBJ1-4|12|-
TGTGCCACCAGCAGAGCAAGGGAAAAACTGTTTTTT
CATSRAREKLFF
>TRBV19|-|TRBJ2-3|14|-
TGTGCCAGTAAGGCGGAGGGGCGCACAGATACGCAGTATTTT
CASKAEGRTDTQYF
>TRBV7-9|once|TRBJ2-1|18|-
TGTGCCAGCAGCCCCTGGGGGGCATCCGGAGGGTCCTACAATGAGCAGTTCTTC
CASSPWGASGGSYNEQFF
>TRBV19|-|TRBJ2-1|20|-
TGTGCCAGTAGTCACCGAGGGCGGTCGACCCTTACAAGCTCCTACAATGAGCAGTTCTTC
CASSHRGRSTLTSSYNEQFF
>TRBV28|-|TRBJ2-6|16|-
TGTGCCAGCAGTTCTATCTCAGCCTCTGGGGCCAACGTCCTGACTTTC
CASSSISASGANVLTF
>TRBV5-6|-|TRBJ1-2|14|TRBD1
TGTGCCAGCAGCCCACGGACAGGGGAGCGAGGCTACACCTTC
CASSPRTGERGYTF
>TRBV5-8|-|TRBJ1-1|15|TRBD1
TGTGCCAGCAGCCCCCCCCAGGGGGCGAACACTGAAGCTTTCTTT
CASSPPQGANTEAFF
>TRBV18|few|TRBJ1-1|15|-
TGTGCCAGCTCACCCCGGCGCGGACAGAACACTGAAGCTTTCTTT
CASSPRRGQNTEAFF
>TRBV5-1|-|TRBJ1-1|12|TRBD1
TGCGCCAGCAGCCCGGACAGGGCCGAAGCTTTCTTT
CASSPDRAEAFF
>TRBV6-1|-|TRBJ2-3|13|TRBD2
TGTGCCAGCCAGCGGGGGGCCGGGGATACGCAGTATTTT
CASQRGAGDTQYF
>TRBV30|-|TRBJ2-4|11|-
TGTGCCTGGGGAAGCGGAAACATTCAGTACTTC
CAWGSGNIQYF
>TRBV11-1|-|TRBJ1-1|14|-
TGTGCCAGCAGTCCCGGCAGGGGCGTAACTGAAGCTTTCTTT
CASSPGRGVTEAFF
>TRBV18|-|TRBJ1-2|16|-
TGTGCCAGCTCACCGGAAAGCAGGGGAACGGGCTATGGCTACACCTTC
CASSPESRGTGYGYTF
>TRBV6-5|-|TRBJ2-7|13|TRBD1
TGTGCCAGCAGTTACAGACAGGGTAACGAGCAGTACTTC
CASSYRQGNEQYF
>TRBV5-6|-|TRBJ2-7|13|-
TGTGCCAGCAGCTTGTCAGTTCCCTACGAGCAGTACTTC
CASSLSVPYEQYF
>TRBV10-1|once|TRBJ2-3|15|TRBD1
TGCGCCAGCAGTGAGAGGCAGGGGGCTACAGATACGCAGTATTTT
CASSERQGATDTQYF
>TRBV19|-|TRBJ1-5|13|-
TGTGCCAGTGGGGGGGGGTTCGCTCAGCCCCAGCATTTT
CASGGGFAQPQHF
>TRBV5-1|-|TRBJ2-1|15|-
TGCGCCAGCAGCTTGTCCGCACCTACCTACAATGAGCAGTTCTTC
CASSLSAPTYNEQFF
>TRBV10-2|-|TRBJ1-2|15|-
TGCGCCAGCAGTGAGTCGTCAGTTGGGGGTAGGGGCTACACCTTC
CASSESSVGGRGYTF
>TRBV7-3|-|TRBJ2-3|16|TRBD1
TGTGCCAGCAGCTTAGGAGACAGGGACCTCACAGATACGCAGTATTTT
CASSLGDRDLTDTQYF
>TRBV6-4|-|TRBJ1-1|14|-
TGTGCCAGCCTATCGTACAGGAGGGACACTGAAGCTTTCTTT
CASLSYRRDTEAFF
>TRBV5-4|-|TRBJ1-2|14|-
TGTGCCAGCAGCTTGGAGGCAGGCAACTATGGCTACACCTTC
CASSLEAGNYGYTF
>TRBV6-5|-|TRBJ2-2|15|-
TGTGCCAGCAGTTACCACAGCGCGAACACCGGGGAGCTGTTTTTT
CASSYHSANTGELFF
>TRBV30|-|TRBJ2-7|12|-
TGTGCCTGGAGTGTATCGGGGCACGAGCAGTACTTC
CAWSVSGHEQYF
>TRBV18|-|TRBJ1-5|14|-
TGTGCCAGCTCACCACGGGGGAGAGGGGAGCCCCAGCATTTT
CASSPRGRGEPQHF
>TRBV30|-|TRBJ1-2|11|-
TGTGCCTGGACAGGGTTACATGGCTACACCTTC
CAWTGLHGYTF
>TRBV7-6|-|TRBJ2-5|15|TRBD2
TGTGCCAGCCGGGGGGGACTCGGGTACCAAGAGACCCAGTACTTC
CASRGGLGYQETQYF
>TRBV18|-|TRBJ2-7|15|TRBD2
TGTGCCAGCTCACCACCCGCGGGAGGGAAAAACGAGCAGTACTTC
CASSPPAGGKNEQYF
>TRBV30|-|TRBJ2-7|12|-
TGTGCCTGGACAGGGGCCGGGTATGAGCAGTACTTC
CAWTGAGYEQYF